The clone carrying this TCR beta chain has only a few counts. What it binds is not known. One entry per CDR3 protein results from TCRdb running MiXCR on the RT-PCR reads. This repertoire shows under 200,000 distinct CDR3 sequences, around 10% found once; its top ten account for approximately 35%. The germline V gene has CDR1 SGHTS and CDR2 YDEGEE. V lost 0 bases to trimming and J lost 4 bases, with 16 bases between them. The CDR3 is 16 amino acids. This entry comes from a study of response to subunit inactivated influenza vaccine. Study findings and constraints: A suggestion made by the authors is that each seasonal influenza vaccination recruits few new T cells.

The material was CD8+ T cells sorted from PBMCs, obtained less than 30 months after vaccination. The V call is TRBV5-8, the J call TRBJ1-2, with D possibly matching TRBD1 (5 bases). This TCR derives from a man in his fifties or sixties who received an inactivated influenza vaccine. CDR3 sequence reads: CASSLATGTPGYGYTF. The DNA of the CDR3 is TGTGCCAGCAGCTTGGCAACGGGGACCCCGGGCTATGGCTACACCTTC.